The 22 T cell receptor beta chains given below trace back to one sample, sequenced in a study of early T cells in non-severe SARS-CoV-2 infection. TCRdb re-called the 5' RACE reads through MiXCR, storing one row per CDR3 protein. The sample contains tens of thousands of distinct CDR3 sequences, approximately 8.7% of which appear only once. Sequencing was performed on whole blood, taken at baseline. The receptors shown here come from an adult who was a healthcare worker with PCR-confirmed SARS-CoV-2 infection or an uninfected control (not recorded which).

Within the sample, this clonotype is medium-sized. V gene TRBV11-2 combines with J gene TRBJ2-3; TRBD2 matches 9 bases. Germline loops: CDR1 SGHAT, CDR2 FQNNGV. This CDR3 is built from 17 residues. J lost 2 bases, V lost 5 bases, and 11 bases had no gene match. Here the CDR3 reads CASSPLVTSGPTDTQYF. CDR3 nucleotide sequence: TGTGCCAGCAGCCCCCTCGTGACTAGCGGACCCACAGATACGCAGTATTTT. Filled out from reference TRBV11-2 and TRBJ2-3, the complete variable domain reads EAGVAQSPRYKIIEKRQSVAFWCNPISGHATLYWYQQILGQGPKLLIQFQNNGVVDDSQLPKDRFSAERLKGVDSTLKIQPAKLEDSAVYLCASSPLVTSGPTDTQYFGPGTRLTVL.

A few counts support this clonotype. The V and J genes are TRBV7-2 and TRBJ2-2; 9 nucleotides match TRBD1. The CDR3 totals 16 residues. Per germline, CDR1 SGHTA and CDR2 FQGNSA. The trim removed 5 bases at V and 5 bases at J, leaving 9 bases unmatched. CDR3 residues: CASSMRTGEWTGELFF. The CDR3 DNA follows: TGTGCCAGCAGCATGCGGACAGGGGAGTGGACCGGGGAGCTGTTTTTT.

This clonotype has ten or more counts. This chain uses TRBV6-1 with TRBJ1-2; D may be TRBD1 (6 bases). This CDR3 spans 14 amino acids. From germline, CDR1 is MNHNS and CDR2 SASEGT. V lost 1 base, J lost 8 bases, and 14 bases lay in between. Here the CDR3 DNA reads TGTGCCAGCAGTGAAGTGACAGGCGTTTTGGGCTACACCTTC. It codes for CASSEVTGVLGYTF.

The chain combines TRBV30 with TRBJ2-1; TRBD1 aligns across 11 bases. V was clipped by 2 bases and J by 9 bases; unmatched bases: 12. Germline-derived CDR1 and CDR2 are GTSNPN and SVGIG (reference sequence). This CDR3 comprises 16 residues. CDR3 loop: CAWSRLRDRGTSEQFF. The CDR3 region has the DNA TGTGCCTGGAGTCGTCTCCGGGACAGGGGGACAAGTGAGCAGTTCTTC.

This clonotype was recorded a few times. The V call is TRBV11-2, the J call TRBJ2-5, with no clear D. Trimming cost V 1 base and J 7 bases, with 10 bases left between them. CDR3 size: 13 residues. Germline loops: CDR1 SGHAT, CDR2 FQNNGV. The CDR3 DNA is TGTGCCAGCAGCTTAGGTGGTAGGGCGACCCAGTACTTC. This gives the protein CASSLGGRATQYF.

This clonotype was observed a few times. The chain links TRBV7-2 to TRBJ2-7; the D is unclear. Per germline, CDR1 SGHTA and CDR2 FQGNSA. The CDR3 extends over 12 amino acids. Trimming removed 5 bases from V and 6 bases from J, with 11 bases in between. CDR3 in DNA: TGTGCCAGCAGCCGAAGTTACAGCGAGCAGTACTTC. This sequence encodes CASSRSYSEQYF.

Many counts were recorded for this clonotype. V gene TRBV9 combines with J gene TRBJ2-7; 8 bases map to TRBD1. J lost 2 bases, V lost 4 bases, and 5 bases had no gene match. The CDR3 is made up of 14 amino acids. The germline V gene has CDR1 SGDLS and CDR2 YYNGEE. Here the CDR3 DNA reads TGTGCCAGCAGCTTCCGACAGGGGACCTACGAGCAGTACTTC. Protein: CASSFRQGTYEQYF.

This clonotype has more than one count but fewer than ten. The V gene is TRBV5-5, the J gene TRBJ2-3; 7 bases agree with TRBD2. Germline trimming cut 2 bases from V and 3 bases from J; bases unmatched to any gene: 12. The CDR3 has 17 amino acids. Germline CDR1 reads SGHKS; CDR2 reads YYEKEE (reference sequence). DNA of the CDR3: TGTGCCAGCAGCTTCGGGGCGGGGGTTCGTTATACAGATACGCAGTATTTT. This sequence encodes CASSFGAGVRYTDTQYF.

This clonotype was counted only a few times. The V and J genes are TRBV18 and TRBJ2-7, with TRBD1 matching over 7 bases. Trimming cost V 2 bases and J 5 bases; bases outside gene matches: 3. The CDR3 is 13 amino acids. Germline V lookup: CDR1 KGHSH, CDR2 LQKENI. CDR3 DNA: TGTGCCAGCTCACCAGGACAGGCTGACGAGCAGTACTTC. It translates to CASSPGQADEQYF.

The chain combines TRBV10-3 with TRBJ2-7; a weak D match, TRBD1 (6 bases). CDR1 and CDR2 from the germline V gene are ENHRY and SYGVKD. Trimming shortened V by 4 bases and J by 2 bases, and 12 bases separated the two germline ends. CDR3 length: 14 amino acids. CDR3 DNA: TGTGCCATCAGTGGGGTTGACAGGCCCTACGAGCAGTACTTC. Residues: CAISGVDRPYEQYF.

This clonotype was counted ten times or more. This chain joins TRBV5-4 and TRBJ2-7, with D possibly being TRBD1 (6 bases). The length of the CDR3 is 15 residues. Between the trimmed V and J ends, which lost 4 bases and 0 bases, there was a span of 14 bases. Germline CDR1 reads SGHNT; CDR2 reads YYREEE (reference sequence). This CDR3 reads CASSPATGGSYEQYF. In nucleotides, the CDR3 is TGTGCCAGCAGCCCGGCGACAGGCGGCTCCTACGAGCAGTACTTC.

This clonotype was recorded many times. CDR3 protein: CASSFRTGTLFF. CDR3 DNA sequence: TGTGCCAGCAGCTTCCGGACAGGGACTCTGTTCTTC. This chain links TRBV11-2 with TRBJ2-1; 8 bases are shared with TRBD1. CDR3 length equals 12 residues. Trimming cost V 3 bases and J 15 bases; bases outside gene matches: 7. Germline V CDR1 and CDR2: SGHAT, FQNNGV.

This clonotype was found a few times. This chain uses TRBV7-9 with TRBJ1-2; D is unresolved. V was pared by 2 bases and J by 8 bases, with 6 bases between. The germline gives CDR1 SEHNR, CDR2 FQNEAQ (reference sequence). The CDR3 length is 11 residues. DNA of the CDR3: TGTGCCAGCAGCTTAAAGGTCGGCTACACCTTC. It specifies CASSLKVGYTF. Supplemented by reference TRBV7-9 and TRBJ1-2, the full variable domain reads DTGVSQNPRHKITKRGQNVTFRCDPISEHNRLYWYRQTLGQGPEFLTYFQNEAQLEKSRLLSDRFSAERPKGSFSTLEIQRTEQGDSAMYLCASSLKVGYTFGSGTRLTVV.

The chain carries TRBV3-1 and TRBJ2-3, with D perhaps matching TRBD1 or TRBD2 (6 bases each). The CDR3 is 15 amino acids. Germline V gives CDR1 LGHDT, CDR2 YNNKEL (reference sequence). V shed 0 bases and J shed 5 bases, with 12 bases lying between them. The CDR3 spells CASSQDFGGIDTQYF. The CDR3 bases are TGTGCCAGCAGCCAAGATTTCGGGGGCATAGATACGCAGTATTTT.

This rearrangement joins TRBV11-2 to TRBJ2-1, with D possibly being TRBD1 (5 bases). The CDR3 runs 14 residues. Germline assignment: CDR1 SGHAT and CDR2 FQNNGV. The V gene lost 1 base and the J gene lost 9 bases, with 13 bases spanning the gap. The DNA for the CDR3 is TGTGCCAGCAGCTTAGGGTCAGGGATCGGTGAGCAGTTCTTC. Translating it yields CASSLGSGIGEQFF.

This chain joins TRBV9 and TRBJ1-1; possibly TRBD1 for D (5 bases). CDR1 and CDR2 from the germline V gene are SGDLS and YYNGEE. V lost 2 bases, J lost 1 base, and 12 bases lay in between. CDR3 length equals 15 residues. Here the CDR3 DNA reads TGTGCCAGCAGCGTTGAGGCGAGGGGGAACACTGAAGCTTTCTTT. It translates to CASSVEARGNTEAFF.

The rearrangement joins TRBV5-1 to TRBJ2-1; D remains ambiguous. The CDR3 has 16 residues. Germline V gene sequence: CDR1 SGHRS, CDR2 YFSETQ. Trimming removed 0 bases at V and 0 bases at J, with 10 bases between. The CDR3 protein is CASSLAGPASYNEQFF. DNA of the CDR3: TGCGCCAGCAGCTTGGCAGGACCGGCCTCCTACAATGAGCAGTTCTTC.

The chain is built from TRBV6-1 and TRBJ2-7; D gene unclear. The germline gives CDR1 MNHNS, CDR2 SASEGT. The CDR3 is 14 amino acids. Trimming stripped 5 bases from V and 4 bases from J, with 15 bases between. CDR3 sequence: CASSSTHLGYEQYF. CDR3 nucleotides: TGTGCCAGCAGTTCCACCCACCTGGGGTACGAGCAGTACTTC.

This clonotype was observed a few times. The J gene is TRBJ2-2, the V gene TRBV7-9, with TRBD2 matching 9 bases. The CDR3 spans 15 residues. V lost 4 bases and J lost 4; bases outside the gene matches: 4. CDR1 and CDR2 from the germline V gene are SEHNR and FQNEAQ (reference sequence). Here the CDR3 reads CASSSIAGATGELFF. The DNA of the CDR3 is TGTGCCAGCAGCTCCATAGCGGGGGCCACCGGGGAGCTGTTTTTT.

This clonotype occurred many times. CDR3 sequence: CATLRDRDNEQFF. CDR3 coding DNA: TGTGCCACCCTCCGGGACAGGGACAATGAGCAGTTCTTC. V usage is TRBV2 and J usage is TRBJ2-1, with 9 nucleotides matching TRBD1. Per the germline V gene, CDR1 is SNHLY and CDR2 is FYNNEI. The CDR3 totals 13 residues. The junction had 6 bases not matched to a gene; V was cut back by 10 bases and J by 5 bases.

The rearrangement links TRBV7-9 to TRBJ1-1; D perhaps matches TRBD1 (5 bases). V was pared by 8 bases and J by 4 bases, with 14 bases between. The germline V gene encodes CDR1 SEHNR and CDR2 FQNEAQ (reference sequence). There are 13 residues in the CDR3. The CDR3: CASGRQMATEAFF. DNA for the CDR3: TGTGCCAGCGGACGACAGATGGCCACTGAAGCTTTCTTT.

CDR3: CATSDSGAIGELFF. The CDR3 DNA follows: TGTGCCACCAGTGATTCGGGGGCGATCGGGGAGCTGTTTTTT. The rearrangement joins TRBV24-1 to TRBJ2-2; tentatively, D is TRBD1 or TRBD2 (6 bases each). Germline loops: CDR1 KGHDR, CDR2 SFDVKD. CDR3 length: 14 residues. Trimming stripped 2 bases from V and 7 bases from J, with 10 bases between.